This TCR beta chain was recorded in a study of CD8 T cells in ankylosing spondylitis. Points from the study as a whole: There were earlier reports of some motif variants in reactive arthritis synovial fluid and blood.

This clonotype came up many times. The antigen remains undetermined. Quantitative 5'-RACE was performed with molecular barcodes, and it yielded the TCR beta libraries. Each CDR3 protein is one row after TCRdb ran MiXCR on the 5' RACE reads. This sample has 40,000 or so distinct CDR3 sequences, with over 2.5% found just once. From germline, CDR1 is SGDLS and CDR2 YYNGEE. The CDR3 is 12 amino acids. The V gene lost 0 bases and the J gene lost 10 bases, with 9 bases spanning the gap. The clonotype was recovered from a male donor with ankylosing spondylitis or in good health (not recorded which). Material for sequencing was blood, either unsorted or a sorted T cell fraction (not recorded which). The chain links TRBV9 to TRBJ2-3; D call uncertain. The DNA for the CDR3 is TGTGCCAGCAGCGTAGAAGGGATAGCGCAGTATTTT. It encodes CASSVEGIAQYF.